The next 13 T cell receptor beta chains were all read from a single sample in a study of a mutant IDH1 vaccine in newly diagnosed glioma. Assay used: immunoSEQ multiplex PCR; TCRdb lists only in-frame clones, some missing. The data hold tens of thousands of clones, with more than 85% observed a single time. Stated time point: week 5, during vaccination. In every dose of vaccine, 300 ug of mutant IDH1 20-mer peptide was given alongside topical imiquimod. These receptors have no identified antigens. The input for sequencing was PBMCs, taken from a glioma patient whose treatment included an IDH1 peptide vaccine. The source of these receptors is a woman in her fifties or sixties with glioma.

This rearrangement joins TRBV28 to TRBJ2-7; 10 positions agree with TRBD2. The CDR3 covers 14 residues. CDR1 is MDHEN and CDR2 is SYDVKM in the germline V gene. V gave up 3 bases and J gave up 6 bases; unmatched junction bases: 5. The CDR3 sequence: CASSLLAGAGEQYF. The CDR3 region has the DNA TGTGCCAGCAGTTTGCTAGCGGGAGCGGGCGAGCAGTACTTC.

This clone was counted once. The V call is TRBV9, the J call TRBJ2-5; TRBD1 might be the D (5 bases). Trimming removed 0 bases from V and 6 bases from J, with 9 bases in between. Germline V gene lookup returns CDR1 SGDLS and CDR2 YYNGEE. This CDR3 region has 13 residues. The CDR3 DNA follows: TGTGCCAGCAGCGTAGAGCAGGGAAAGACCCAGTACTTC. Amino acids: CASSVEQGKTQYF.

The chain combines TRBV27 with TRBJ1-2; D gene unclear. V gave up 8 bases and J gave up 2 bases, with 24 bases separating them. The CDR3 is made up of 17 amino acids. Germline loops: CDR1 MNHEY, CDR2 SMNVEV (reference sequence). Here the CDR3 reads CASGKPRRAQGNYGYTF. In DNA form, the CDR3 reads TGTGCCAGCGGAAAACCCCGTCGAGCACAAGGAAACTATGGCTACACCTTC.

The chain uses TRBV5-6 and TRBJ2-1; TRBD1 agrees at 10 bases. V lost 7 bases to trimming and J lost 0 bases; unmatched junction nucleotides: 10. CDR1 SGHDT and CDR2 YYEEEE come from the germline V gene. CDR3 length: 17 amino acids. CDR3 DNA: TGTGCCAGCTCCGAGACAGGGGGCTATAGCTCCTACAATGAGCAGTTCTTC. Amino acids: CASSETGGYSSYNEQFF.

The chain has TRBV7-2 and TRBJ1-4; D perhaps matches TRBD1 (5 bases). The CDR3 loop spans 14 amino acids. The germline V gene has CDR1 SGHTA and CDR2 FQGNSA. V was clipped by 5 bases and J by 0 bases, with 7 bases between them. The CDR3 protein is CASSPTATNEKLFF. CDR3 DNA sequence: TGTGCCAGCAGCCCGACAGCAACTAATGAAAAACTGTTTTTT.

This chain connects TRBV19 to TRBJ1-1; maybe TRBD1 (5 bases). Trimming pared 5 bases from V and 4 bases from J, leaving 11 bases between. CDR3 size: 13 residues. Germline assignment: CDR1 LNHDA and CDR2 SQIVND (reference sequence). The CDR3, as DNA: TGTGCCAGTAGTCTAGGGGTAAGCACTGAAGCTTTCTTT. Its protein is CASSLGVSTEAFF.

The CDR3 DNA sequence: TGTGCCAGCAGGGACAGGGCCTACGAGCAGTACTTC. Amino acid sequence: CASRDRAYEQYF. The V call is TRBV2, the J call TRBJ2-5, with 8 positions matching TRBD1. The end of the DNA is better explained by TRBJ2-7, so the J call may be wrong. Germline assignment: CDR1 SNHLY and CDR2 FYNNEI. The CDR3 totals 12 residues.

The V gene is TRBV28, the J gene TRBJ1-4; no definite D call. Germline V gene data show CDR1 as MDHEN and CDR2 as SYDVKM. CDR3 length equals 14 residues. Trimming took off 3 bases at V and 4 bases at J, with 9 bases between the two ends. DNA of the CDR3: TGTGCCAGCAGTTTCGAGTTTTTTAATGAAAAACTGTTTTTT. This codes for CASSFEFFNEKLFF. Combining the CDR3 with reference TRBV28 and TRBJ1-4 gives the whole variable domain DVKVTQSSRYLVKRTGEKVFLECVQDMDHENMFWYRQDPGLGLRLIYFSYDVKMKEKGDIPEGYSVSREKKERFSLILESASTNQTSMYLCASSFEFFNEKLFFGSGTQLSVL.

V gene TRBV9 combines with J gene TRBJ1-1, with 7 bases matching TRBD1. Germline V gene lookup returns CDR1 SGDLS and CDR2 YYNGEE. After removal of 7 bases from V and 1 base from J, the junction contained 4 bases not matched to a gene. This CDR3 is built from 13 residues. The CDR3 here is CASGRTGNTEAFF. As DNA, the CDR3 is TGTGCCAGCGGTAGGACAGGGAACACTGAAGCTTTCTTT.

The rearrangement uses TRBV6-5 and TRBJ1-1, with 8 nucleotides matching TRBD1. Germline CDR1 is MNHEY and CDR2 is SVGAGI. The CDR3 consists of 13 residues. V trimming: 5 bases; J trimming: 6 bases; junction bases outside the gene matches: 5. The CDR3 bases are TGTGCCAGCAGTCCATCAGGGGGCCCTGAAGCTTTCTTT. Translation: CASSPSGGPEAFF.

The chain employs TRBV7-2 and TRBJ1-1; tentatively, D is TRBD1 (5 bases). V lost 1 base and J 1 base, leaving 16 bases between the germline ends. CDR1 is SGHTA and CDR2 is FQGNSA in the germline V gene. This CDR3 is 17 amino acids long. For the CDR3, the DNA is TGTGCCAGCAGCTTAGTAAGGGACTGGGGCAAGAACACTGAAGCTTTCTTT. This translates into CASSLVRDWGKNTEAFF.

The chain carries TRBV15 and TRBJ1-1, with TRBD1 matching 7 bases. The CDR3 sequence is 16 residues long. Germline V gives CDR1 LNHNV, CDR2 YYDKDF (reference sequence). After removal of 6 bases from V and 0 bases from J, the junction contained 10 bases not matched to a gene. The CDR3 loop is CATRMFRDSMNTEAFF. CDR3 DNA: TGTGCCACCAGAATGTTCCGGGACAGCATGAACACTGAAGCTTTCTTT.

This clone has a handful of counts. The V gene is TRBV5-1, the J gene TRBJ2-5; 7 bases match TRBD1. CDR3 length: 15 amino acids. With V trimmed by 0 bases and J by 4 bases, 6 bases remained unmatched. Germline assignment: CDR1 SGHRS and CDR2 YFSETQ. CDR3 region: CASSLGRGGPETQYF. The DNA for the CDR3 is TGCGCCAGCAGCTTGGGTAGAGGGGGCCCAGAGACCCAGTACTTC.